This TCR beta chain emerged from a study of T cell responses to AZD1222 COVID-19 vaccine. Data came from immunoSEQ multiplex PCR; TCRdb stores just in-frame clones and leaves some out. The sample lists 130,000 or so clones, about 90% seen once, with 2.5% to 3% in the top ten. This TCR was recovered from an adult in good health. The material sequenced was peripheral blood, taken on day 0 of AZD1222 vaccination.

The CDR3 sequence is CASSPTNEKLFF. The CDR3 coding sequence is TGTGCCAGCAGTCCTACTAATGAAAAACTGTTTTTT. The gene calls are TRBV28 and TRBJ1-4; D gene unclear. The germline CDR1 and CDR2 sequences are MDHEN and SYDVKM. This CDR3 comprises 12 residues. V was trimmed by 5 bases and J by 2 bases, leaving 3 bases between them.